This entry concerns a single T cell receptor (beta chain). The data were obtained in a study of blood T cell repertoires in COVID-19. In the study overall: Both acute and convalescent COVID-19 samples were obtained from the United States, Italy and Spain. T cells, B-cell-depleted T cells, or PBMCs provided the cDNA or gDNA that served as material.

This CDR3 has 13 residues. CDR1 MNHNY and CDR2 SVGAGI come from the germline V gene (reference sequence). V dropped 4 bases and J dropped 4 bases, with 8 bases sitting between them. Repertoires were generated with immunoSEQ multiplex PCR, while TCRdb's copy carries only in-frame clones and drops some. This sample carries roughly 80,000 clones, 65% to 85% of them seen once, and the ten largest clones take 3.5% to 4%. The specimen was peripheral blood. This chain joins TRBV6-6 and TRBJ1-3; D gene uncertain. The sequence was collected from a man aged 50 to 59 with acute or convalescent COVID-19. This CDR3 is CASSSQPGNTIYF. Written as DNA, the CDR3 is TGTGCCAGCAGTTCACAACCCGGAAACACCATATATTTT.